This T cell receptor (beta chain) was recovered during a study of blood T cell repertoires in COVID-19. Overall study: Specimens from acute and convalescent COVID-19 originated in the United States, Italy and Spain. The analysed material was cDNA or gDNA that came from T cells, B-cell-depleted T cells, or PBMCs.

Trimming removed 5 bases at V and 0 bases at J, with 3 bases between. Germline V lookup: CDR1 KGHSH, CDR2 LQKENI. This CDR3 region has 12 residues. In the authors' methods: Amplification with reference gene primers provided the estimates of nucleated cell counts. The assay was immunoSEQ multiplex PCR, and TCRdb's table has in-frame clones only and misses some. That table gives V, J and clone size, and the DNA gave D and trimming. The table records about 84,000 clones, around 83% of them present only once. The sequencing sample was made of peripheral blood. The sequence was collected from a man older than 75 with active or convalescent COVID-19. The V gene is TRBV18, the J gene TRBJ2-3; D gene unclear. The CDR3 nucleotides read TGTGCCAGCTCATCTAGCACAGATACGCAGTATTTT. Residues: CASSSSTDTQYF.